The 9 T cell receptor beta chains in this list originate from one sample, sequenced in a study of blood T cell repertoires in COVID-19. Clones were sequenced by immunoSEQ multiplex PCR, and TCRdb holds only the in-frame ones, with some missing. The sample consists of roughly 150,000 clones, 60% to 85% of them appearing once. What was sequenced was peripheral blood. The receptors stem from a man between 45 and 60 years old with active or convalescent COVID-19.

The chain combines TRBV19 with TRBJ2-1, with D tentatively TRBD2 (5 bases). Trimming removed 3 bases at V and 2 bases at J, with 8 bases between. The CDR3 covers 14 residues. Germline assignment: CDR1 LNHDA and CDR2 SQIVND (reference sequence). DNA for the CDR3: TGTGCCAGTAGTATGAGCGGTCCCTACAATGAGCAGTTCTTC. This sequence encodes CASSMSGPYNEQFF.

V is TRBV3-1 (or the pseudogene TRBV3-2) and J is TRBJ2-7; possibly TRBD1 for D (6 bases). Deletions cut 1 base from V and 6 bases from J, with 19 bases between. This CDR3 region has 16 residues. CDR1 is LGHDT and CDR2 is YNNKEL in the germline V gene (reference sequence). The CDR3 protein is CASSQGVADRGGEQYF. The CDR3, as DNA: TGTGCCAGCAGCCAAGGAGTTGCGGACAGAGGGGGCGAGCAGTACTTC.

The table lists this clone with many counts. V is TRBV2 and J is TRBJ2-1, with D possibly matching TRBD2 (5 bases). The CDR3 loop spans 15 amino acids. Trimming pared 3 bases from V and 6 bases from J, leaving 15 bases between. Germline V gene lookup returns CDR1 SNHLY and CDR2 FYNNEI. CDR3 in amino acids: CASSEAGLGRNEQFF. The DNA for the CDR3 is TGTGCCAGCAGTGAGGCAGGACTCGGGCGCAATGAGCAGTTCTTC.

The chain joins TRBV5-1 to TRBJ2-2, with a tentative D call TRBD1 (5 bases). The V gene lost 0 bases and the J gene lost 1 base, with 7 bases spanning the gap. This CDR3 contains 15 residues. Germline V gene data show CDR1 as SGHRS and CDR2 as YFSETQ. In DNA, the CDR3 is TGCGCCAGCAGCTTGGGACAGATGAACACCGGGGAGCTGTTTTTT. This sequence encodes CASSLGQMNTGELFF.

The genes are TRBV5-5 and TRBJ2-7; 9 bases map to TRBD2. Trimming took 2 bases from V and 4 from J; bases not matched to a gene: 7. CDR3 length equals 15 residues. CDR1 is SGHKS, CDR2 YYEKEE, per germline (reference sequence). CDR3 DNA: TGTGCCAGCAGCTTAGGGGGGACTAGCTTATACGAGCAGTACTTC. Its translation is CASSLGGTSLYEQYF.

The rearrangement links TRBV27 to TRBJ1-2, with D possibly matching TRBD1 (6 bases). The CDR3 runs 14 residues. Germline CDR1 is MNHEY and CDR2 is SMNVEV (reference sequence). Trimming stripped 2 bases from V and 6 bases from J, with 13 bases between. The CDR3 here is CASSLGQGIHGYTF. CDR3 bases: TGTGCCAGCAGTTTAGGGCAGGGGATCCATGGCTACACCTTC.

The genes are TRBV5-1 and TRBJ2-2, with a possible D match to TRBD2 (5 bases). Germline CDR1 reads SGHRS; CDR2 reads YFSETQ. Trimming took off 4 bases at V and 4 bases at J, with 11 bases between the two ends. The CDR3 sequence is 14 residues long. The DNA for the CDR3 is TGCGCCAGCAGCGATCTCGGGGTCACCGGGGAGCTGTTTTTT. It encodes CASSDLGVTGELFF.

This chain links TRBV25-1 with TRBJ1-5; no reliable D call. The germline CDR1 and CDR2 sequences are MGHDK and SYGVNS. V was shortened by 6 bases and J by 1 base, with 13 bases between the two germline ends. The CDR3 has 15 residues. The DNA for the CDR3 is TGTGCCAGCAGCCCGGCGGGCGGCAGCAATCAGCCCCAGCATTTT. Amino acid sequence: CASSPAGGSNQPQHF.

The chain is built from TRBV30 and TRBJ2-7; maybe TRBD1 (5 bases). This CDR3 has 12 residues. V gave up 0 bases and J gave up 4 bases, with 7 bases separating them. Germline V gives CDR1 GTSNPN, CDR2 SVGIG (reference sequence). Here the CDR3 DNA reads TGTGCCTGGAGTGTTTCAGGGTACGAGCAGTACTTC. Its translation is CAWSVSGYEQYF.